This T cell receptor (beta chain) was identified in a study of long-term antiretroviral therapy in people with HIV. They ran version v3.0 of the immunoSEQ assay at survey level. Sequencing used immunoSEQ multiplex PCR; TCRdb keeps in-frame clones, though not all of them. The sample records 15,000 to 20,000 clones, around 84% being singletons. Germline CDR1 SGHKS, CDR2 YYEKEE (reference sequence). Between the trimmed V and J ends, which lost 4 bases and 2 bases, there was a span of 13 bases. This CDR3 spans 14 amino acids. This clone was seen a single time. Its antigen is still unknown. There was at least one pre-ART PBMC sample for each donor, plus at least two post-ART PBMC samples. Findings and caveats of the study: Patients on ART gained diversity, which nonetheless stayed below transplant donor controls. Older ART regimens may have been in use when blood was drawn between the mid-2000s and the late 2010s. HIV repertoires covered narrower CDR3 length ranges than controls did.

The sequence was obtained from a man between 18 and 35 years old with HIV. The chain couples TRBV5-5 to TRBJ2-7, with D possibly TRBD2 on 6 matching bases. Sequenced here: unsorted PBMCs, sampled 0.1 years after starting antiretroviral therapy. Here the CDR3 reads CASSPQGLPYEQYF. DNA of the CDR3: TGTGCCAGCAGCCCGCAGGGACTTCCCTACGAGCAGTACTTC. The full variable domain, in which reference TRBV5-5 and TRBJ2-7 provide the parts outside the CDR3, is DAGVTQSPTHLIKTRGQQVTLRCSPISGHKSVSWYQQVLGQGPQFIFQYYEKEERGRGNFPDRFSARQFPNYSSELNVNALLLGDSALYLCASSPQGLPYEQYFGPGTRLTVT.